These 28 T cell receptor beta chains were all obtained from the same sample, sequenced in a study of blood T cell repertoires in COVID-19. TCRdb's table, derived via immunoSEQ multiplex PCR, lists solely in-frame clones and lacks some. The data contain some 89,000 clones, roughly 80% of them seen just once; the ten biggest clones take up about 4%. Source material: peripheral blood. The receptors come from a man aged 55 to 70 with acute or convalescent COVID-19.

This chain links TRBV19 with TRBJ1-5; TRBD1 aligns across 10 bases. After removal of 4 bases from V and 2 bases from J, the junction contained 11 bases not matched to a gene. CDR3 length equals 18 residues. Germline CDR1 reads LNHDA; CDR2 reads SQIVND (reference sequence). CDR3 sequence reads: CASSRGDSGTGGNQPQHF. CDR3 DNA: TGTGCCAGTAGTAGGGGGGACTCCGGGACAGGGGGCAATCAGCCCCAGCATTTT.

The chain carries TRBV10-1 and TRBJ2-1; D is undetermined. V dropped 2 bases and J dropped 0 bases, with 11 bases sitting between them. The germline V gene has CDR1 WNHNN and CDR2 SYGVQD (reference sequence). This CDR3 contains 16 residues. The CDR3 region is CASSEVEASSYNEQFF. CDR3 sequence (DNA): TGCGCCAGCAGTGAGGTCGAGGCGTCCTCCTACAATGAGCAGTTCTTC.

The chain recombines TRBV6-2 or TRBV6-3 with TRBJ2-3, with 10 bases fitting TRBD2. Germline CDR1 reads MNHEY; CDR2 reads SVGEGT. CDR3 length: 16 residues. J lost 5 bases, V lost 5 bases, and 10 bases had no gene match. CDR3 sequence reads: CASSHEREGLQDTQYF. The DNA for the CDR3 is TGTGCCAGCAGTCATGAGCGGGAGGGCCTTCAAGATACGCAGTATTTT.

A few counts support this clone. V is TRBV11-3 and J is TRBJ2-6, with a possible D match to TRBD2 (6 bases). Germline lookup yields CDR1 SGHNT and CDR2 YENEEA. The CDR3 spans 16 residues. The V end lost 1 base, the J end lost 2 bases, and 9 bases lay between the germline ends. CDR3 in DNA: TGTGCCAGCAGCTTAGGCGCGGGGACTGGGGCCAACGTCCTGACTTTC. Encoded protein: CASSLGAGTGANVLTF.

The sample holds one count of this clone. The chain carries TRBV7-9 and TRBJ1-4, with TRBD1 matching over 9 bases. This CDR3 is built from 15 residues. Trimming cost V 5 bases and J 5 bases; bases outside gene matches: 6. CDR1 and CDR2 (germline): SEHNR, FQNEAQ (reference sequence). The CDR3 bases are TGTGCCAGCAGCCCCGGGGACAGGGAAAATGAAAAACTGTTTTTT. This encodes CASSPGDRENEKLFF.

The genes are TRBV19 and TRBJ1-4; 7 nucleotides align to TRBD1. V trimming: 6 bases; J trimming: 4 bases; junction bases outside the gene matches: 20. There are 19 residues in the CDR3. CDR1 and CDR2 (germline): LNHDA, SQIVND (reference sequence). Here the CDR3 reads CASSTPFLIRTGVNEKLFF. The CDR3 nucleotides read TGTGCCAGTAGCACGCCCTTCCTGATCAGGACAGGAGTTAATGAAAAACTGTTTTTT. The full variable domain, in which reference TRBV19 and TRBJ1-4 provide the parts outside the CDR3, is DGGITQSPKYLFRKEGQNVTLSCEQNLNHDAMYWYRQDPGQGLRLIYYSQIVNDFQKGDIAEGYSVSREKKESFPLTVTSAQKNPTAFYLCASSTPFLIRTGVNEKLFFGSGTQLSVL.

The V call is TRBV6-5, the J call TRBJ2-7; TRBD2 matches 7 bases. The CDR3 has 15 residues. Germline V CDR1 and CDR2: MNHEY, SVGAGI. V gave up 3 bases and J gave up 6 bases; unmatched junction bases: 11. The CDR3 loop reads CASSYRWEGPAEQYF. For the CDR3, the DNA is TGTGCCAGCAGTTATCGGTGGGAGGGTCCCGCCGAGCAGTACTTC.

The chain couples TRBV5-4 to TRBJ1-2, with D tentatively TRBD1 (6 bases). Germline V CDR1 and CDR2: SGHNT, YYREEE (reference sequence). The CDR3 has 14 amino acids. The V end lost 0 bases, the J end lost 6 bases, and 12 bases lay between the germline ends. Here the CDR3 reads CASSLVGTPNGYTF. CDR3 DNA sequence: TGTGCCAGCAGCTTGGTGGGGACACCGAATGGCTACACCTTC.

The chain recombines TRBV28 with TRBJ2-3; D not certain. The CDR3 is 13 residues long. Germline-derived CDR1 and CDR2 are MDHEN and SYDVKM. Between the trimmed V and J ends, which lost 3 bases and 6 bases, there was a span of 10 bases. The chain's CDR3 is CASSLLATDTQYF. CDR3 bases: TGTGCCAGCAGTTTGTTAGCCACCGATACGCAGTATTTT.

The sample holds one count of this clone. The J gene is TRBJ2-1, the V gene TRBV27, with 7 bases identical to TRBD2. The CDR3 spans 16 residues. With 2 bases clipped from V and 0 bases from J, the junction kept 4 bases outside the gene matches. The germline CDR1 and CDR2 sequences are MNHEY and SMNVEV (reference sequence). DNA for the CDR3: TGTGCCAGCAGTTTACATGGCGGGAGCTCCTACAATGAGCAGTTCTTC. It codes for CASSLHGGSSYNEQFF.

The CDR3 sequence: CASSEPGSMDTQYF. Here the CDR3 DNA reads TGTGCCAGCAGTGAACCCGGTAGTATGGATACGCAGTATTTT. The V gene is TRBV25-1, the J gene TRBJ2-3; D gene ambiguous. The CDR3 is 14 amino acids. Germline loops: CDR1 MGHDK, CDR2 SYGVNS. Trimming pared 2 bases from V and 6 bases from J, leaving 12 bases between. Full variable domain (rest looked up from reference TRBV25-1 and TRBJ2-3): EADIYQTPRYLVIGTGKKITLECSQTMGHDKMYWYQQDPGMELHLIHYSYGVNSTEKGDLSSESTVSRIRTEHFPLTLESARPSHTSQYLCASSEPGSMDTQYFGPGTRLTVL.

The chain has TRBV30 and TRBJ2-7; D may be TRBD2 (6 bases). The V end was cut by 2 bases, the J end by 0 bases, with 14 bases between. Germline V CDR1 and CDR2: GTSNPN, SVGIG (reference sequence). This CDR3 has 15 amino acids. Here the CDR3 reads CAWSPRAGRSYEQYF. CDR3 in DNA: TGTGCCTGGAGTCCTCGGGCGGGGCGCTCCTACGAGCAGTACTTC.

This clone was found once. The gene calls are TRBV27 and TRBJ2-1; no firm D call. Trimming removed 0 bases from V and 1 base from J, with 7 bases in between. Germline loops: CDR1 MNHEY, CDR2 SMNVEV (reference sequence). The CDR3 length is 15 residues. CDR3 amino acids: CASSLSSDSYNEQFF. In nucleotides, the CDR3 is TGTGCCAGCAGTTTATCGAGTGATTCCTACAATGAGCAGTTCTTC.

CDR3 coding DNA: TGTGCCAGCAGCTACGGACAGGTCCACGGTTACGAGCAGTACTTC. Encoded protein: CASSYGQVHGYEQYF. The chain links TRBV5-4 to TRBJ2-7; 7 bases line up with TRBD1. Per germline, CDR1 SGHNT and CDR2 YYREEE (reference sequence). The CDR3 contains 15 residues. V was clipped by 3 bases and J by 4 bases; unmatched bases: 10. Drawing the rest from reference TRBV5-4 and TRBJ2-7, the complete variable domain is ETGVTQSPTHLIKTRGQQVTLRCSSQSGHNTVSWYQQALGQGPQFIFQYYREEENGRGNFPPRFSGLQFPNYSSELNVNALELDDSALYLCASSYGQVHGYEQYFGPGTRLTVT.

The chain combines TRBV5-1 with TRBJ2-7, with 8 bases identical to TRBD1. Germline assignment: CDR1 SGHRS and CDR2 YFSETQ. J lost 0 bases, V lost 5 bases, and 10 bases had no gene match. The CDR3 loop spans 16 amino acids. The CDR3 loop is CASRQGQGGSSYEQYF. The CDR3 nucleotides are TGCGCCAGCAGACAAGGACAGGGTGGAAGCTCCTACGAGCAGTACTTC.

This chain joins TRBV25-1 and TRBJ2-5; 9 bases align to TRBD2. Germline V CDR1 and CDR2: MGHDK, SYGVNS. J lost 2 bases, V lost 5 bases, and 6 bases had no gene match. The CDR3 is 15 residues long. DNA of the CDR3: TGTGCCAGCAGTCCGTTTGCGGGGGGGCAAGAGACCCAGTACTTC. Amino acid sequence: CASSPFAGGQETQYF.

This chain joins TRBV27 and TRBJ1-2; 10 nucleotides align to TRBD1. CDR3 length equals 15 residues. Germline V CDR1 and CDR2: MNHEY, SMNVEV (reference sequence). With 6 bases clipped from V and 4 bases from J, the junction kept 8 bases outside the gene matches. The CDR3 here is CASSWDRGIAYGYTF. The CDR3 DNA reads as TGTGCCAGCAGCTGGGACAGGGGTATCGCCTATGGCTACACCTTC.

The chain joins TRBV11-2 to TRBJ2-1, with 14 bases that match TRBD2. V was pared by 5 bases and J by 0 bases, with 9 bases of the junction left unmatched. The CDR3 extends over 19 amino acids. Germline CDR1 reads SGHAT; CDR2 reads FQNNGV. CDR3 amino acids: CASSPGLAGVASSYNEQFF. CDR3 sequence (DNA): TGTGCCAGCAGCCCGGGACTAGCGGGGGTCGCTAGCTCCTACAATGAGCAGTTCTTC. The complete variable domain, with remaining parts taken from reference TRBV11-2 and TRBJ2-1, reads EAGVAQSPRYKIIEKRQSVAFWCNPISGHATLYWYQQILGQGPKLLIQFQNNGVVDDSQLPKDRFSAERLKGVDSTLKIQPAKLEDSAVYLCASSPGLAGVASSYNEQFFGPGTRLTVL.

This chain's CDR3 is CASSSTGGPWETQYF. The CDR3, as DNA: TGTGCCAGCAGCTCGACGGGAGGGCCATGGGAGACCCAGTACTTC. The V call is TRBV11-3, the J call TRBJ2-5; the match to TRBD2 covers 8 bases. The ends lost 4 bases at V and 5 bases at J; junction bases unmatched: 9. The CDR3 extends over 15 amino acids. Germline values: CDR1 SGHNT, CDR2 YENEEA.

To note about this clone: An end of the junction does not agree with germline; a read error may underlie this. The rearrangement uses TRBV7-7 and TRBJ2-3, with 7 bases aligning to TRBD1. CDR1 SSHAT and CDR2 FNYEAQ come from the germline V gene (reference sequence). The CDR3 runs to 16 residues. The CDR3 region has the DNA TGTGCTAGCAGCCCCCAGACAGGGTGGGGCACAGATACGCAGTATTTT. Residues: CASSPQTGWGTDTQYF.

This chain links TRBV25-1 with TRBJ2-7; D uncertain. The CDR3 is 11 amino acids. V was trimmed by 8 bases and J by 5 bases, leaving 10 bases between them. Germline assignment: CDR1 MGHDK and CDR2 SYGVNS. The CDR3 loop is CASALGDEQYF. The DNA of the CDR3 is TGTGCCAGCGCCTTAGGAGACGAGCAGTACTTC.

A word on this clone: Other DNA sequences from this sample encode an identical CDR3 as well. The chain combines TRBV25-1 with TRBJ2-1; TRBD2 might be the D (6 bases). This CDR3 is built from 15 residues. CDR1 and CDR2 (germline): MGHDK, SYGVNS. With 2 bases removed from V and 4 bases from J, the gap between germline ends came to 12 bases. This CDR3 reads CASSERGGIYNEQFF. CDR3 sequence (DNA): TGTGCCAGCAGTGAACGTGGCGGGATATACAATGAGCAGTTCTTC. Full variable domain (rest looked up from reference TRBV25-1 and TRBJ2-1): EADIYQTPRYLVIGTGKKITLECSQTMGHDKMYWYQQDPGMELHLIHYSYGVNSTEKGDLSSESTVSRIRTEHFPLTLESARPSHTSQYLCASSERGGIYNEQFFGPGTRLTVL.

This chain joins TRBV28 and TRBJ1-2; D gene uncertain. Germline V gene lookup returns CDR1 MDHEN and CDR2 SYDVKM. Trimming cost V 3 bases and J 8 bases, with 22 bases left between them. This CDR3 comprises 16 residues. The CDR3 bases are TGTGCCAGCAGTTTGAGGCCGATGAATATTGCGGTGGGCTACACCTTC. Protein: CASSLRPMNIAVGYTF.

At least ten counts were recorded for this clone. The chain uses TRBV2 and TRBJ1-5, with 10 bases fitting TRBD1. Germline trimming cut 4 bases from V and 5 bases from J; bases unmatched to any gene: 2. The CDR3 sequence is 14 residues long. Germline CDR1 reads SNHLY; CDR2 reads FYNNEI. The CDR3 nucleotides are TGTGCCAGCAGTGTGGGACAGGGGTATCAGCCCCAGCATTTT. Translated, it gives CASSVGQGYQPQHF.

Turning to this clone: This sample includes further DNA sequences coding for the same CDR3. The V call is TRBV12-3 or TRBV12-4, the J call TRBJ2-3; no firm D call. The length of the CDR3 is 13 residues. Trimming removed 2 bases from V and 3 bases from J, with 6 bases in between. CDR3 in DNA: TGTGCCAGCAGTTTACGAGGAACAGATACGCAGTATTTT. Translation gives CASSLRGTDTQYF.

The chain recombines TRBV7-2 with TRBJ2-2; the match to TRBD2 covers 9 bases. The trim removed 2 bases at V and 6 bases at J, leaving 7 bases unmatched. The CDR3 runs to 16 residues. Germline V gene data show CDR1 as SGHTA and CDR2 as FQGNSA. CDR3 residues: CASSLLGGGAPGELFF. DNA of the CDR3: TGTGCCAGCAGCTTATTGGGCGGGGGGGCCCCCGGGGAGCTGTTTTTT.

The chain employs TRBV24-1 and TRBJ2-5; D is perhaps TRBD2 (5 bases). The CDR3 covers 16 residues. Looked up from germline, CDR1 is KGHDR and CDR2 is SFDVKD. Between the trimmed V and J ends, which lost 1 base and 5 bases, there was a span of 16 bases. The CDR3 bases are TGTGCCACCAGTGATTTTGGACTCTCCTGGGTGGAGACCCAGTACTTC. It codes for CATSDFGLSWVETQYF.

The V and J genes are TRBV11-2 and TRBJ2-7, with TRBD2 matching 9 bases. The length of the CDR3 is 16 residues. The V gene end was trimmed by 3 bases and the J gene end by 2 bases; junction bases not matched to a gene: 8. Per germline, CDR1 SGHAT and CDR2 FQNNGV. CDR3 sequence (DNA): TGTGCCAGCAGCTTTGAGAGGACTAGCGAGACCTACGAGCAGTACTTC. This codes for CASSFERTSETYEQYF. Using reference TRBV11-2 and TRBJ2-7 for the parts outside the CDR3, the full variable domain is EAGVAQSPRYKIIEKRQSVAFWCNPISGHATLYWYQQILGQGPKLLIQFQNNGVVDDSQLPKDRFSAERLKGVDSTLKIQPAKLEDSAVYLCASSFERTSETYEQYFGPGTRLTVT.